These 16 T cell receptor beta chains share one sample of origin, sequenced in a study of blood T cells in healthy people across ages. It was with a sample-barcoded 5' primer and a J-beta primer mix that a second PCR of about 6 to 11 cycles was run. Each CDR3 protein gets one entry after TCRdb re-called the 5' RACE reads with MiXCR. This table holds fewer than 900,000 distinct CDR3 sequences, around 49% found once. The sample was blood. The receptor set was obtained from a woman aged 55-69 years in good health.

This clonotype has just one count. The V gene is TRBV4-2, the J gene TRBJ2-1; D unresolved. The end of the DNA aligns better with TRBJ2-7, so the J call may be wrong. The CDR3 loop spans 15 amino acids. The germline CDR1 and CDR2 sequences are LGHNA and YNFKEQ. The DNA of the CDR3 is TGTGCCAGCAGCCAAGCGCTGGGCTCCTACAATGAGCAGTACTTC. This codes for CASSQALGSYNEQYF.

This chain connects TRBV5-1 to TRBJ2-7, with D tentatively TRBD2 (6 bases). Germline V CDR1 and CDR2: SGHRS, YFSETQ. CDR3 length equals 17 residues. V was shortened by 0 bases and J by 2 bases, with 18 bases between the two germline ends. CDR3 protein: CASSLDGRVGSTYEQYF. The CDR3 DNA is TGCGCCAGCAGCTTGGACGGGAGAGTCGGGAGCACCTACGAGCAGTACTTC.

Comment on this clonotype: Germline and junction disagree at one end, which may indicate a read error. The genes are TRBV20-1 and TRBJ2-7; D is ambiguous. CDR3 length: 11 amino acids. CDR1 DFQATT and CDR2 SNEGSKA come from the germline V gene (reference sequence). DNA of the CDR3: TGCAGTGCTCTGACATCCTTCGAGCAGTACTTC. This translates into CSALTSFEQYF.

V is TRBV12-5 and J is TRBJ2-7; 11 bases line up with TRBD1. The CDR3 runs to 15 residues. V lost 6 bases, J lost 0 bases, and 4 bases stayed unmatched. The germline CDR1 and CDR2 sequences are LGHNT and FRNRAP. The CDR3 DNA sequence: TGTGCTAGTGGGGAGGGACAGGGGGACTCCTACGAGCAGTACTTC. Translating it yields CASGEGQGDSYEQYF.

The table lists this clonotype with a few counts. V gene TRBV13 combines with J gene TRBJ2-2; no firm D call. The CDR3 totals 14 residues. Trimming cost V 6 bases and J 3 bases, with 11 bases left between them. Germline CDR1 PRHDT, CDR2 FYEKMQ (reference sequence). The CDR3 nucleotides read TGTGCCAGCAGGCGTAGTGCGGACACCGGGGAGCTGTTTTTT. This gives the protein CASRRSADTGELFF.

Turning to this clonotype: One end of the junction is discordant with germline, which a read error may explain. The rearrangement links TRBV6-5 to TRBJ1-2; 9 bases are a match to TRBD1. Per germline, CDR1 MNHEY and CDR2 SVGAGI. The CDR3 is made up of 13 amino acids. The CDR3: CAGSSGTGFGYTF. The CDR3 bases are TGTGCCGGCAGTTCCGGGACAGGGTTTGGCTACACCTTC.

Of note for this clonotype: Germline and junction disagree at one end, which may indicate a read error. The CDR3 nucleotides read TGTGCCAGCAGCCTTACCCAGATAGCCAAAAGCATTCAGTACTTC. Translating it yields CASSLTQIAKSIQYF. The genes are TRBV7-2 and TRBJ2-4; D is ambiguous. The CDR3 spans 15 residues. Per the germline V gene, CDR1 is SGHTA and CDR2 is FQGNSA.

This clonotype was detected once. The chain has TRBV18 and TRBJ2-7, with D uncertain. The CDR3 covers 12 residues. The germline V gene has CDR1 KGHSH and CDR2 LQKENI. Trimming took off 2 bases at V and 1 base at J, with 3 bases between the two ends. CDR3 loop: CASSPESYEQYF. CDR3 sequence (DNA): TGTGCCAGCTCACCAGAGTCCTACGAGCAGTACTTC.

There are a few counts of this clonotype. This chain connects TRBV7-2 to TRBJ2-7, with a tentative D call TRBD2 (7 bases). The CDR3 has 14 residues. Germline CDR1 is SGHTA and CDR2 is FQGNSA. V was shortened by 7 bases and J by 4 bases, with 17 bases between the two germline ends. CDR3 residues: CASTLYGGLYEQYF. DNA for the CDR3: TGTGCCAGCACCCTCTACGGGGGGCTTTACGAGCAGTACTTC.

This chain uses TRBV18 with TRBJ1-2, with D possibly being TRBD1 (5 bases). The CDR3 extends over 14 amino acids. Germline V gene sequence: CDR1 KGHSH, CDR2 LQKENI. Trimming stripped 3 bases from V and 0 bases from J, with 8 bases between. Here the CDR3 DNA reads TGTGCCAGCTCACCGACGGACACTAACTATGGCTACACCTTC. This codes for CASSPTDTNYGYTF.

The V call is TRBV20-1, the J call TRBJ2-3, with D perhaps matching TRBD1 (6 bases). V lost 7 bases and J lost 0, with 14 bases in between. Germline CDR1 and CDR2: DFQATT and SNEGSKA (reference sequence). This CDR3 region has 14 residues. The CDR3 spells CSVLGQGSTDTQYF. The CDR3 nucleotides read TGCAGTGTCCTCGGGCAGGGGAGCACAGATACGCAGTATTTT.

The rearrangement links TRBV12-3 or TRBV12-4 to TRBJ2-1, with 12 bases aligning to TRBD2. Trimming took 5 bases from V and 7 from J; bases not matched to a gene: 9. CDR3 length: 16 amino acids. Here the CDR3 DNA reads TGTGCCAGCAGTCCTCCCCTAGCGGGAGGGCCGAATGAGCAGTTCTTC. As protein: CASSPPLAGGPNEQFF.

The gene calls are TRBV12-3 or TRBV12-4 and TRBJ1-5; 8 positions agree with TRBD1. This CDR3 contains 16 residues. The V segment lost 5 bases and the J segment 4 bases; nucleotides outside the gene matches: 10. As DNA, the CDR3 is TGTGCCAGCAGTAAAGGGGACAGGCCGGGAAATCAGCCCCAGCATTTT. Its protein product is CASSKGDRPGNQPQHF.

The chain has TRBV4-2 and TRBJ2-4; unclear D gene. The CDR3 covers 16 residues. Germline V gives CDR1 LGHNA, CDR2 YNFKEQ. V was cut by 0 bases and J by 0 bases, with 9 bases left in between. CDR3: CASSQDPVGAKNIQYF. CDR3 nucleotide sequence: TGTGCCAGCAGCCAAGACCCCGTGGGAGCCAAAAACATTCAGTACTTC.

There are a few counts of this clonotype. The chain links TRBV11-3 to TRBJ2-3; D is ambiguous. V was pared by 3 bases and J by 6 bases, with 10 bases between. The CDR3 totals 13 residues. Germline CDR1 SGHNT, CDR2 YENEEA. The CDR3 sequence is CASSFGLTDTQYF. CDR3 sequence (DNA): TGTGCCAGCAGCTTCGGGTTAACCGATACGCAGTATTTT.

A note on this clonotype: A clone one base away is much larger, so this may be a read error. The chain employs TRBV4-2 and TRBJ1-5; no clear D gene. This CDR3 contains 16 residues. With 1 base removed from V and 0 bases from J, the gap between germline ends came to 10 bases. In germline, CDR1 is LGHNA, CDR2 YNFKEQ. The CDR3 coding sequence is TGTGCCAGCAGCCAAGTGGTGGTGGATAGCAATCAGCCCCAGCATTTT. It codes for CASSQVVVDSNQPQHF.